Listed below are T cell receptor beta chains from one sample, sequenced in a study of shared clonotypes between healthy human individuals. Method: immunoSEQ multiplex PCR; TCRdb's copy keeps in-frame clones and lacks some. The table lists 740,000 or so clones, about 80% of them singletons. Sequences were obtained from memory CD4+ T cells sorted from blood. These receptors were obtained from a woman between 25 and 40 years old in good health. Each CDR3 is given with its conserved first and last residue. D genes are given only for firm matches. Only some rows state a clone size, as once, few, many or a class for expanded clones.

V gene: TRBV19; clone size: .; D gene: TRBD1; J gene: TRBJ1-2; CDR3 DNA: TGTGCCAGTAGTAGAGGGACAGACCGATTGTATGGCTACACCTTC; CDR3 protein: CASSRGTDRLYGYTF
V gene: TRBV6-5; clone size: .; D gene: .; J gene: TRBJ2-1; CDR3 DNA: TGTGCCAGCATTAATTCCTGGGGGAATGAGCAGTTCTTC; CDR3 protein: CASINSWGNEQFF
V gene: TRBV4-2; clone size: many; D gene: .; J gene: TRBJ2-2; CDR3 DNA: TGTGCCAGCATAGCGCTCCACAACACCGGGGAGCTGTTTTTT; CDR3 protein: CASIALHNTGELFF
V gene: TRBV6-1; clone size: .; D gene: TRBD2; J gene: TRBJ2-1; CDR3 DNA: TGTGCCAGCAGTGAAGGCGGGAGGCCTTACAATGAGCAGTTCTTC; CDR3 protein: CASSEGGRPYNEQFF
V gene: TRBV5-1; clone size: few; D gene: .; J gene: TRBJ1-4; CDR3 DNA: TGCGCCAGCAGCTTGGGAGGGGCAGGGGAAAAACTGTTTTTT; CDR3 protein: CASSLGGAGEKLFF
V gene: TRBV19; clone size: .; D gene: .; J gene: TRBJ2-2; CDR3 DNA: TGTGCCAGTAGTATCCTCAGGGGCGGCGGGGAGCTGTTTTTT; CDR3 protein: CASSILRGGGELFF
V gene: TRBV6-5; clone size: once; D gene: .; J gene: TRBJ2-7; CDR3 DNA: TGTGCCAGCAGTACGACAGGAAGCTCCTACGAGCAGTACTTC; CDR3 protein: CASSTTGSSYEQYF
V gene: TRBV2; clone size: .; D gene: .; J gene: TRBJ1-2; CDR3 DNA: TGTGCCAGCAGTGAGGCAAGGACAGAGGGTGGCTACACCTTC; CDR3 protein: CASSEARTEGGYTF
V gene: TRBV19; clone size: .; D gene: .; J gene: TRBJ2-5; CDR3 DNA: TGTGCCAGTAGTATAGCCCCGGAGTACCAAGAGACCCAGTACTTC; CDR3 protein: CASSIAPEYQETQYF
V gene: TRBV28; clone size: .; D gene: .; J gene: TRBJ2-3; CDR3 DNA: TGTGCCAGCAGTTCGCGGACTTCCCCGGGCACAGATACGCAGTATTTT; CDR3 protein: CASSSRTSPGTDTQYF
V gene: TRBV6-5; clone size: .; D gene: .; J gene: TRBJ1-5; CDR3 DNA: TGTGCCAGCAGTTACTCTCGGGGGACTCAGCCCCAGCATTTT; CDR3 protein: CASSYSRGTQPQHF
V gene: TRBV11-2; clone size: .; D gene: TRBD1; J gene: TRBJ1-2; CDR3 DNA: TGTGCCAGCAGCTCTCCAAGACAGGGCGGTGGCTACACCTTC; CDR3 protein: CASSSPRQGGGYTF
V gene: TRBV18; clone size: .; D gene: TRBD2; J gene: TRBJ2-2; CDR3 DNA: TGTGCCAGCTCACCACGGTCGCTAGCGGGGGCGAACACGAACACCGGGGAGCTGTTTTTT; CDR3 protein: CASSPRSLAGANTNTGELFF
V gene: TRBV5-1; clone size: .; D gene: TRBD2; J gene: TRBJ2-1; CDR3 DNA: TGCGCCAGCAGCGCCTCTAGCGGGGGATACAATGAGCAGTTCTTC; CDR3 protein: CASSASSGGYNEQFF
V gene: TRBV27; clone size: .; D gene: .; J gene: TRBJ2-2; CDR3 DNA: TGTGCCAGCAGCACCCCGAGGGGTGGGACCACCGGGGAGCTGTTTTTT; CDR3 protein: CASSTPRGGTTGELFF
V gene: TRBV28; clone size: .; D gene: TRBD2; J gene: TRBJ2-1; CDR3 DNA: TGTGCCAGCAGTTCCCCCGGACTAGACAATGAGCAGTTCTTC; CDR3 protein: CASSSPGLDNEQFF
V gene: TRBV10-1; clone size: .; D gene: .; J gene: TRBJ2-1; CDR3 DNA: TGCGCCAGCAGTGGATGGGACCGATTCAATGAGCAGTTCTTC; CDR3 protein: CASSGWDRFNEQFF
V gene: TRBV6-6; clone size: few; D gene: TRBD2; J gene: TRBJ2-1; CDR3 DNA: TGTGCCAGCAGTTCCCCAGCGGGAGGGCCGGATGAGCAGTTCTTC; CDR3 protein: CASSSPAGGPDEQFF
V gene: TRBV7-2; clone size: .; D gene: .; J gene: TRBJ2-2; CDR3 DNA: TGTGCCAGCAGCTCTCGGACGGTGAACACCGGGGAGCTGTTTTTT; CDR3 protein: CASSSRTVNTGELFF
V gene: TRBV5-6; clone size: once; D gene: .; J gene: TRBJ2-3; CDR3 DNA: TGTGCCAGCAGCACCGGGACAGATACGCAGTATTTT; CDR3 protein: CASSTGTDTQYF
V gene: TRBV28; clone size: few; D gene: .; J gene: TRBJ2-7; CDR3 DNA: TGTGCCAGCAGGCGACCAGGGAATGAGCAGTACTTC; CDR3 protein: CASRRPGNEQYF
V gene: TRBV19; clone size: .; D gene: .; J gene: TRBJ2-5; CDR3 DNA: TGTGCCAGTAGTACACAAACAGGTCAGGGGACCCAGTACTTC; CDR3 protein: CASSTQTGQGTQYF
V gene: TRBV28; clone size: many; D gene: .; J gene: TRBJ1-4; CDR3 DNA: TGTGCCAGCAGTTACACGGGGCAGGGGCAGCAAGGAAAACTGTTTTTT; CDR3 protein: CASSYTGQGQQGKLFF
V gene: TRBV15; clone size: once; D gene: TRBD1; J gene: TRBJ2-7; CDR3 DNA: TGTGCCACCAGCTGGACGAGGGACAGGGTTGACGAGCAGTACTTC; CDR3 protein: CATSWTRDRVDEQYF
V gene: TRBV12-5; clone size: .; D gene: .; J gene: TRBJ2-5; CDR3 DNA: TGTGCTAGTGGTCCGGATAGCGCCCGTGGGGAGACCCAGTACTTC; CDR3 protein: CASGPDSARGETQYF
V gene: TRBV28; clone size: .; D gene: .; J gene: TRBJ1-2; CDR3 DNA: TGTGCCAGCAGTTTATCCTTCGGGATTAACTATGGCTACACCTTC; CDR3 protein: CASSLSFGINYGYTF
V gene: TRBV5-1; clone size: .; D gene: TRBD2; J gene: TRBJ2-3; CDR3 DNA: TGCGCCAGCAGCTTGCAGCGGGAGGGTACAGATACGCAGTATTTT; CDR3 protein: CASSLQREGTDTQYF
V gene: TRBV5-1; clone size: .; D gene: TRBD2; J gene: TRBJ2-3; CDR3 DNA: TGCGCCAGCAGCCTGATAGCGGGAGGGCCCGATACGCAGTATTTT; CDR3 protein: CASSLIAGGPDTQYF
V gene: TRBV5-1; clone size: .; D gene: TRBD2; J gene: TRBJ2-7; CDR3 DNA: TGCGCCAGCAGCTTAGAGCGGGGACCCTACGAGCAGTACTTC; CDR3 protein: CASSLERGPYEQYF
V gene: TRBV13; clone size: .; D gene: .; J gene: TRBJ2-3; CDR3 DNA: TGTGCCAGCAGCTTGCGACTAAACACAGATACGCAGTATTTT; CDR3 protein: CASSLRLNTDTQYF
V gene: TRBV28; clone size: .; D gene: .; J gene: TRBJ1-2; CDR3 DNA: TGTGCCAGCAGTACGCAGCCCGGGGTCTATGGCTACACCTTC; CDR3 protein: CASSTQPGVYGYTF
V gene: TRBV25-1; clone size: many; D gene: .; J gene: TRBJ2-6; CDR3 DNA: TGTGCCAGCAGTGCTGGGGCCAACGTCCTGACTTTC; CDR3 protein: CASSAGANVLTF
V gene: TRBV5-1; clone size: .; D gene: .; J gene: TRBJ2-1; CDR3 DNA: TGCGCCAGCAGCTTGGGTGTTCACGGAGAGGGGAATAATGAGCAGTTCTTC; CDR3 protein: CASSLGVHGEGNNEQFF
V gene: TRBV6-6; clone size: .; D gene: .; J gene: TRBJ2-1; CDR3 DNA: TGTGCCAGCAGTGAGGGACTCCGCACCCAGGGTAAGCAGTTCTTC; CDR3 protein: CASSEGLRTQGKQFF
V gene: TRBV7-8; clone size: few; D gene: TRBD1; J gene: TRBJ1-5; CDR3 DNA: TGTGCCAGCAGCCCGGGACAGGGGGGCAATCAGCCCCAGCATTTT; CDR3 protein: CASSPGQGGNQPQHF
V gene: TRBV19; clone size: .; D gene: TRBD1; J gene: TRBJ1-5; CDR3 DNA: TGTGCCAGTAGTGGACAGGAGAATCAGCCCCAGCATTTT; CDR3 protein: CASSGQENQPQHF
V gene: TRBV18; clone size: .; D gene: TRBD1; J gene: TRBJ2-7; CDR3 DNA: TGTGCCAGCTCACCGAACAGGGGGCGGTACGAGCAGTACTTC; CDR3 protein: CASSPNRGRYEQYF
V gene: TRBV5-1; clone size: .; D gene: TRBD1; J gene: TRBJ1-2; CDR3 DNA: TGCGCCAGCAGCTTGGGACAGGGGGCGCAGGACTATGGCTACACCTTC; CDR3 protein: CASSLGQGAQDYGYTF
V gene: TRBV18; clone size: once; D gene: .; J gene: TRBJ1-1; CDR3 DNA: TGTGCCAGCTCACCCGTGAGGGAAGCCACTGAAGCTTTCTTT; CDR3 protein: CASSPVREATEAFF
V gene: TRBV28; clone size: once; D gene: .; J gene: TRBJ1-3; CDR3 DNA: TGTGCCAGCAGCCCGGTCTCCCACACCATATATTTT; CDR3 protein: CASSPVSHTIYF
V gene: TRBV15; clone size: .; D gene: .; J gene: TRBJ2-5; CDR3 DNA: TGTGCCACCAGCAGAGACAGCCAAGAGACCCAGTACTTC; CDR3 protein: CATSRDSQETQYF
V gene: TRBV6-1; clone size: .; D gene: .; J gene: TRBJ2-1; CDR3 DNA: TGTGCCAGCAGTGAAGCGAGCCCATCGGGGTCTAGAAAACAGTTCTTC; CDR3 protein: CASSEASPSGSRKQFF
V gene: TRBV19; clone size: .; D gene: TRBD1; J gene: TRBJ2-5; CDR3 DNA: TGTGCCAGTAGTTCCAGGGGGCGCAGGGAGACCCAGTACTTC; CDR3 protein: CASSSRGRRETQYF